This T cell receptor (beta chain) appears in the sequencing data of a study of vaccination effects on CD4 cells after COVID-19. Overall study context: Sequencing followed a ViraFEST assay step that expanded antigen-specific CD4+ T cells with viral peptide pools. Post-vaccine sampling occurred a median 72 days after the second dose.

Measured with immunoSEQ multiplex PCR; TCRdb has only the in-frame clones, and not every one. The table has approximately 66,000 clones, approximately 80% seen once. Following culture for approximately ten days, CD4+ T cells were isolated. Participants got two doses of BNT162b2 or mRNA-1273 vaccine. Regarding this clone: The antigen remains undetermined. A junction boundary mismatches the germline segment, possibly from a read error.

The specimen comprised CD4+ T cells from PBMCs cultured without peptide, sampled after COVID-19 vaccination. The TCR comes from a human donor who received a COVID-19 vaccine.

In DNA, the CDR3 is TGCGCCAGCCGAGGGGGGCCTTCCTCCAATGAGCAGTTCTTC. Translating it yields CASRGGPSSNEQFF. The rearrangement joins TRBV5-1 to TRBJ2-1, with D perhaps TRBD1 or TRBD2 (6 bases each). CDR1 and CDR2 (germline): SGHRS, YFSETQ. This CDR3 has 14 residues.